Following are 9 T cell receptor beta chains from one sample sequenced in a study of vaccination and CD4 T cells after COVID-19 (dated 2022 in TCRdb). The library relied on PCR. Sequencing instrument: Illumina iSeq 100. TCRdb handled the public reads itself, with Q25 trimming in fastp and clone calling in MiXCR, and kept productive beta chains. Rows are combined by CDR3 protein, so each entry shows the most common genes and DNA. Recorded for this sample are 20,000 to 25,000 distinct CDR3 sequences; about 58% of them occurred a single time. The ten largest clonotypes hold 0.99% of the sample. The sample was CD4+ T cells from blood, taken before SARS-CoV-2 vaccination. Receptors originate from a human donor who had recovered from COVID-19.

This clonotype has just a few counts. The chain combines TRBV20-1 with TRBJ1-2; no clear D. Germline-derived CDR1 and CDR2 are DFQATT and SNEGSKA (reference sequence). V lost 0 bases, J lost 8 bases, and 7 bases lay in between. The CDR3 spans 11 residues. CDR3 coding DNA: TGCAGTGCTAGAGATTACAACGGCTACACCTTC. Translating gives CSARDYNGYTF.

This chain joins TRBV6-1 and TRBJ2-7; no firm D call. The CDR3 length is 17 residues. Germline CDR1 is MNHNS and CDR2 is SASEGT. Trimming took off 6 bases at V and 1 base at J, with 22 bases between the two ends. CDR3 nucleotide sequence: TGTGCCAGCAGAAACACTTTGTGGGTCGGTGGGTCCTACGAGCAGTACTTC. It encodes CASRNTLWVGGSYEQYF.

V gene TRBV2 combines with J gene TRBJ2-7; D may be TRBD1 (6 bases). Per germline, CDR1 SNHLY and CDR2 FYNNEI. The CDR3 consists of 15 residues. Between the trimmed V and J ends, which lost 6 bases and 2 bases, there was a span of 17 bases. In nucleotides, the CDR3 is TGTGCCAGCAGCGTCGGACAGTTTGCCCCCTACGAGCAGTACTTC. Amino acid sequence: CASSVGQFAPYEQYF.

This chain uses TRBV15 with TRBJ1-6; a weak D match, TRBD1 (5 bases). Germline assignment: CDR1 LNHNV and CDR2 YYDKDF (reference sequence). Trimming left V 5 bases short and J 9 bases short, with 20 bases between. CDR3 length: 16 amino acids. The CDR3 sequence: CATSPGRQTPVSPLHF. Here the CDR3 DNA reads TGTGCCACCAGCCCGGGACGGCAAACCCCGGTTTCACCCCTCCACTTT. Together with reference TRBV15 and TRBJ1-6, the CDR3 gives the full variable domain: DAMVIQNPRYQVTQFGKPVTLSCSQTLNHNVMYWYQQKSSQAPKLLFHYYDKDFNNEADTPDNFQSRRPNTSFCFLDIRSPGLGDTAMYLCATSPGRQTPVSPLHFGNGTRLTVT.

This clonotype was detected a few times. V gene TRBV28 combines with J gene TRBJ2-3; D might be TRBD2 (6 bases). The germline gives CDR1 MDHEN, CDR2 SYDVKM. Between the trimmed V and J ends, which lost 2 bases and 2 bases, there was a span of 8 bases. This CDR3 comprises 14 residues. CDR3 protein: CASSLPSATDTQYF. CDR3 DNA sequence: TGTGCCAGCAGTTTACCTAGCGCCACAGATACGCAGTATTTT. The full variable domain, its missing parts supplied by reference TRBV28 and TRBJ2-3, is DVKVTQSSRYLVKRTGEKVFLECVQDMDHENMFWYRQDPGLGLRLIYFSYDVKMKEKGDIPEGYSVSREKKERFSLILESASTNQTSMYLCASSLPSATDTQYFGPGTRLTVL.

This chain connects TRBV18 to TRBJ2-5, with TRBD1 matching 7 bases. The germline V gene encodes CDR1 KGHSH and CDR2 LQKENI. The CDR3 has 14 amino acids. The J segment lost 4 bases and the V segment lost 2 bases, leaving 4 bases of the junction unmatched. CDR3 protein: CASSPSAGGETQYF. The CDR3 bases are TGTGCCAGCTCACCATCGGCAGGGGGAGAGACCCAGTACTTC. Looking up the rest from reference TRBV18 and TRBJ2-5 gives the full variable domain: NAGVMQNPRHLVRRRGQEARLRCSPMKGHSHVYWYRQLPEEGLKFMVYLQKENIIDESGMPKERFSAEFPKEGPSILRIQQVVRGDSAAYFCASSPSAGGETQYFGPGTRLLVL.

The chain has TRBV28 and TRBJ1-5; D is unclear. The CDR3 is 13 residues long. Trimming took off 8 bases at V and 9 bases at J, with 17 bases between the two ends. Germline V CDR1 and CDR2: MDHEN, SYDVKM. The CDR3 DNA sequence: TGTGCCAGCTTCCTGGGGTCCCGGGGGCCCCAGCATTTT. This sequence encodes CASFLGSRGPQHF.

This rearrangement joins TRBV6-1 to TRBJ2-3; 14 positions match TRBD2. This CDR3 region has 20 residues. In germline, CDR1 is MNHNS, CDR2 SASEGT. V lost 5 bases to trimming and J lost 3 bases; unmatched junction nucleotides: 16. For the CDR3, the DNA is TGTGCCAGCAGTAGAAGACCCGGGACTAGCGGGAGCAGGGTAACAGATACGCAGTATTTT. Translating gives CASSRRPGTSGSRVTDTQYF.

The chain uses TRBV7-3 and TRBJ1-6; possible D gene TRBD1, 5 bases. The CDR3 runs 13 residues. Germline-derived CDR1 and CDR2 are SGHTA and FQGTGA. Between the trimmed V and J ends, which lost 5 bases and 10 bases, there was a span of 12 bases. This CDR3 is CASSLSGRSPLHF. CDR3 in DNA: TGTGCCAGCAGCCTCTCGGGGCGCTCACCCCTCCACTTT.